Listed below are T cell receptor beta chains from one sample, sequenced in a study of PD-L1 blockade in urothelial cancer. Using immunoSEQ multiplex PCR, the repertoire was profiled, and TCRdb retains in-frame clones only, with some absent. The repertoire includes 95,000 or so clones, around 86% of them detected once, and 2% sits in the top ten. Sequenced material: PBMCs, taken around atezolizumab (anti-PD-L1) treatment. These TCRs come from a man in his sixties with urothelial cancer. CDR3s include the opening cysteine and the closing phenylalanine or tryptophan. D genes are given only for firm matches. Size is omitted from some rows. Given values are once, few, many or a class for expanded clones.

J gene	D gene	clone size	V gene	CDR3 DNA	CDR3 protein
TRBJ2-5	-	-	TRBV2	TGTGCCAGCAGTGAGGGAGTATTGGAGACCCAGTACTTC	CASSEGVLETQYF
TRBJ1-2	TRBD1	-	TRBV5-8	TGTGCCAGCAGCGCCGGACAGGGGCTACTATTTGGCTACACCTTC	CASSAGQGLLFGYTF
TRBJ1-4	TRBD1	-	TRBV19	TGTGCCAGTAGGCCAGGACAGGGCCATGAAAAACTGTTTTTT	CASRPGQGHEKLFF
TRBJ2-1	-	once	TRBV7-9	TGTGCCAGCAGCGCCCCTACGTACAATGAGCAGTTCTTC	CASSAPTYNEQFF
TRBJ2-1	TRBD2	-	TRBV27	TGTGCCAGCACGCGACTAGCGGGGGATAGCTCCTACAATGAGCAGTTCTTC	CASTRLAGDSSYNEQFF
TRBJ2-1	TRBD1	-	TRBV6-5	TGTGCCAGCAGCCACTCGGGACAGATCTACAATGAGCAGTTCTTC	CASSHSGQIYNEQFF
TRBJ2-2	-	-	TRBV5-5	TGTGCCAGCAGCTTGCGGAACACCGGGGAGCTGTTTTTT	CASSLRNTGELFF
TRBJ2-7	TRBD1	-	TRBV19	TGTGCCAGTAGTTACACCCGGACAGGCTACGAGCAGTACTTC	CASSYTRTGYEQYF
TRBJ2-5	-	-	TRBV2	TGTGCCAGACGGCCCCGGACCTCAGGGGAGACCCAGTACTTC	CARRPRTSGETQYF
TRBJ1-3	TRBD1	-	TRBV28	TGTGCCAGCAGTAGCTCACGACAGGGGTCCGGAAACACCATATATTTT	CASSSSRQGSGNTIYF
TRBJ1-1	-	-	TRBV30	TGTGCCTGGGCAATACAGGGTCTCGGTGAAGCTTTCTTT	CAWAIQGLGEAFF
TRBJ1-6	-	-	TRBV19	TGTGCCACCATGGGCAGATTTAATTCACCCCTCCACTTT	CATMGRFNSPLHF
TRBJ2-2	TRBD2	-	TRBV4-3	TGCGCCAGCAGCCAAGATTTCGCGGGGGGGCAAACCGGGGAGCTGTTTTTT	CASSQDFAGGQTGELFF
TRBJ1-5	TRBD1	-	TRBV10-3	TGTGCCATCAGTGAGGCAGGGGGCGAACAGCCCCAGCATTTT	CAISEAGGEQPQHF
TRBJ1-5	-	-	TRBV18	TGTGCCAGCTCACCGAACAGGGAGAATCAGCCCCAGCATTTT	CASSPNRENQPQHF
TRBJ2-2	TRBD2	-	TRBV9	TGTGCCAGCAGCGGGAGAGTGGGAGGGGTGCAGACCGGGGAGCTGTTTTTT	CASSGRVGGVQTGELFF
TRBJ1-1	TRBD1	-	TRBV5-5	TGTGCCAGCAGCGCGCAGGGGGGATTTAGGACTGAAGCTTTCTTT	CASSAQGGFRTEAFF
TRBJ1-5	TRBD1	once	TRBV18	TGTGCCAGCTCACCAGGACAGGGTTTGCCGCCCCAGCATTTT	CASSPGQGLPPQHF
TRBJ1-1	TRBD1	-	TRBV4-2	TGTGCCAGCAGCCAAGATGGGGGGGGAGGGACAGGAAACACTGAAGCTTTCTTT	CASSQDGGGGTGNTEAFF
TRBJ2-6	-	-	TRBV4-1	TGCGCCAGCAGCCAAGCCGGGGCTGGGGCCAACGTCCTGACTTTC	CASSQAGAGANVLTF
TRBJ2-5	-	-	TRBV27	TGTGCCAGCAGTCCCCACAGGGACCTCCGGGAGACCCAGTACTTC	CASSPHRDLRETQYF
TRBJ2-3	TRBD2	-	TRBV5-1	TGCGCCAGCAGCCTGGGGACTAGCGGGGGGACAGATACGCAGTATTTT	CASSLGTSGGTDTQYF
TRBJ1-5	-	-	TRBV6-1	TGTGCCAGCAGTGAAGGGCAGGCAGGGGCCCAGCATTTT	CASSEGQAGAQHF
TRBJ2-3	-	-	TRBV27	TGTGCCAGCAGTTACCTAAGCACAGATACGCAGTATTTT	CASSYLSTDTQYF
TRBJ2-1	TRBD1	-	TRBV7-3	TGTGCCAGCAGCTCCCGGGACAGGGGCGAGCAGTTCTTC	CASSSRDRGEQFF
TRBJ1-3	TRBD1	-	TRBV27	TGTGCCAGCAGTCCTTTGACAGGGGGAAACACCATATATTTT	CASSPLTGGNTIYF
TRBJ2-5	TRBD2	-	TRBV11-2	TGTGCCAGCAGCTTTAGCGGGAGTTTCCAAGAGACCCAGTACTTC	CASSFSGSFQETQYF
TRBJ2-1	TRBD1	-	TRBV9	TGTGCCAGCAGCGTAGCGGGACAGGGTCCTTCCTACAATGAGCAGTTCTTC	CASSVAGQGPSYNEQFF
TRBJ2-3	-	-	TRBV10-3	TGTGCCATCAGCTTAGACCCTAGAGATACGCAGTATTTT	CAISLDPRDTQYF
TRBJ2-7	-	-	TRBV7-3	TGTGCCAGCAGCGCCGGCCGCGAGGACGAGCAGTACTTC	CASSAGREDEQYF
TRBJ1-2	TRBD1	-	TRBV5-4	TGTGCCAGCAGCTTGGCGTCAGGGGGTGGCTACACCTTC	CASSLASGGGYTF
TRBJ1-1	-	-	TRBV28	TGTGCCAGCAAGGGGCCTTACACTGAAGCTTTCTTT	CASKGPYTEAFF
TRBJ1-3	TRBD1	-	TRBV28	TGTGCCAGCAGTTTATGGACAGGGGACTCTGGAAACACCATATATTTT	CASSLWTGDSGNTIYF
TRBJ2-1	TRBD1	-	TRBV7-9	TGTGCCAGCAGACCCCTCAGGGGGAGCAGCTCCTACAATGAGCAGTTCTTC	CASRPLRGSSSYNEQFF
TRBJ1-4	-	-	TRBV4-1	TGCGCCAGCAGCCAAGATCTTACTAATGAAAAACTGTTTTTT	CASSQDLTNEKLFF
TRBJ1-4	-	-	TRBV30	TGTGCCTGGAGTGTTGACAGTACTGGTGAAAAACTGTTTTTT	CAWSVDSTGEKLFF
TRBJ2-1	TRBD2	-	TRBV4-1	TGCGCCAGCAGCCAGGGGCTAGCGGGTTACAGCTCCTACAATGAGCAGTTCTTC	CASSQGLAGYSSYNEQFF
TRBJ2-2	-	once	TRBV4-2	TGTGCCAGCAGCCAAGGGACAGAGTCGAACACCGGGGAGCTGTTTTTT	CASSQGTESNTGELFF
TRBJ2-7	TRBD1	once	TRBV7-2	TGTGCCAGCAGCTTAGCGGGGGACAGGGTCGAGCAGTACTTC	CASSLAGDRVEQYF
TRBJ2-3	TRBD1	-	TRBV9	TGTGCCAGCAGCCCGGACAGGGCAGCCTTCAGCACAGATACGCAGTATTTT	CASSPDRAAFSTDTQYF
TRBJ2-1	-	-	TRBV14	TGTGCCAGCAGCCAAGTGAGGGAGCAGTTCTTC	CASSQVREQFF
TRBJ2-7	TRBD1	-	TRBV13	TGTGCCAGCAGCCAGATGACAGGGCTCTCTTCCTACGAGCAGTACTTC	CASSQMTGLSSYEQYF
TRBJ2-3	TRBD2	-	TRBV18	TGTGCCAGCTCACCACTCCCCGGGACTAGCGGGAGGGCCATGGATACGCAGTATTTT	CASSPLPGTSGRAMDTQYF
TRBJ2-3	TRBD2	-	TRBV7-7	TGTGCCAGCAGCCCAGGGACTACGCATGGTTGGGATACGCAGTATTTT	CASSPGTTHGWDTQYF